These 8 T cell receptor beta chains were sequenced from one sample in a study of TIL therapy for anti-PD-1-resistant metastatic lung cancer. The time point denotes: pre-treatment sample, taken before nivolumab and TIL therapy. The tumor samples were excised metastases, mostly pleural nodules or supraclavicular lymph nodes. The immunoSEQ assay was v3. Some clones are missing from TCRdb's copy, which holds only in-frame ones; the method was immunoSEQ multiplex PCR. The sample contains 5,000 to 6,000 clones, 64% of which appear only once. Material: tumor tissue, obtained at baseline. These receptors were collected from a man aged 70 or older with non-small cell lung cancer.

V and J are TRBV6-1 and TRBJ2-7, with 10 bases that match TRBD2. V shed 2 bases, J shed 4 bases, and the junction held 11 bases outside the gene matches. The CDR3 is 17 amino acids. CDR1 is MNHNS, CDR2 SASEGT, per germline. In nucleotides, the CDR3 is TGTGCCAGCAGTGAAACGAGGACTAGCGGACAGATTTACGAGCAGTACTTC. It translates to CASSETRTSGQIYEQYF.

This clone turned up a few times. The chain has TRBV10-3 and TRBJ1-2; 7 nucleotides agree with TRBD1. Germline-derived CDR1 and CDR2 are ENHRY and SYGVKD. The CDR3 sequence is 13 residues long. V lost 10 bases to trimming and J lost 7 bases; unmatched junction nucleotides: 12. CDR3 sequence (DNA): TGTGCCACTAGGGACTTAGGGGGCCCTGGCTACACCTTC. This translates into CATRDLGGPGYTF.

This chain connects TRBV29-1 to TRBJ2-7; 10 bases match TRBD1. V was pared by 5 bases and J by 6 bases, with 10 bases of the junction left unmatched. The CDR3 is made up of 14 amino acids. CDR1 is SQVTM and CDR2 is ANQGSEA in the germline V gene. CDR3 coding DNA: TGCAGCGTTTTACCCGGGACAGGGGTCGCCGAGCAGTACTTC. It encodes CSVLPGTGVAEQYF.

This clone came up once. The chain links TRBV28 to TRBJ1-1, with unresolved D. This CDR3 spans 13 amino acids. CDR1 and CDR2 from the germline V gene are MDHEN and SYDVKM. The V gene lost 5 bases and the J gene lost 4 bases, with 11 bases spanning the gap. The CDR3 region has the DNA TGTGCCAGCAGTGGCGGTATCCCCACTGAAGCTTTCTTT. Translation: CASSGGIPTEAFF. The full variable domain, in which reference TRBV28 and TRBJ1-1 provide the parts outside the CDR3, is DVKVTQSSRYLVKRTGEKVFLECVQDMDHENMFWYRQDPGLGLRLIYFSYDVKMKEKGDIPEGYSVSREKKERFSLILESASTNQTSMYLCASSGGIPTEAFFGQGTRLTVV.

This clone showed up just a few times. V is TRBV5-1 and J is TRBJ2-7, with 8 bases matching TRBD1. CDR1 and CDR2 (germline): SGHRS, YFSETQ. V shed 0 bases, J shed 5 bases, and the junction held 7 bases outside the gene matches. CDR3 size: 15 residues. The CDR3 sequence is CASSLADRGGHEQYF. Here the CDR3 DNA reads TGCGCCAGCAGCTTGGCCGACAGGGGAGGCCACGAGCAGTACTTC.

The chain joins TRBV9 to TRBJ2-1; the D call may be TRBD1 or TRBD2 (6 bases each). The CDR3 spans 13 residues. V gave up 3 bases and J gave up 8 bases, with 12 bases separating them. The germline V gene encodes CDR1 SGDLS and CDR2 YYNGEE. CDR3 sequence (DNA): TGTGCCAGCAGCGGAGGGGGGTCCGATGAGCAGTTCTTC. As protein: CASSGGGSDEQFF.

This clone appeared once. This chain connects TRBV18 to TRBJ2-1; no firm D call. Germline V gives CDR1 KGHSH, CDR2 LQKENI. The V and J ends lost 0 bases and 6 bases respectively, with 15 bases between them. The CDR3 contains 16 residues. For the CDR3, the DNA is TGTGCCAGCTCACCACCAGCAGCATCCGCAGGCAATGAGCAGTTCTTC. This sequence encodes CASSPPAASAGNEQFF.

CDR3 in DNA: TGTGCCAGCAGCCCGCTAGCGGGAGGGCAGAGTGAGCAGTTCTTC. This codes for CASSPLAGGQSEQFF. V usage is TRBV11-3 and J usage is TRBJ2-1; 12 bases fit TRBD2. Germline assignment: CDR1 SGHNT and CDR2 YENEEA. The CDR3 has 15 amino acids. Germline trimming cut 5 bases from V and 9 bases from J; bases unmatched to any gene: 8.